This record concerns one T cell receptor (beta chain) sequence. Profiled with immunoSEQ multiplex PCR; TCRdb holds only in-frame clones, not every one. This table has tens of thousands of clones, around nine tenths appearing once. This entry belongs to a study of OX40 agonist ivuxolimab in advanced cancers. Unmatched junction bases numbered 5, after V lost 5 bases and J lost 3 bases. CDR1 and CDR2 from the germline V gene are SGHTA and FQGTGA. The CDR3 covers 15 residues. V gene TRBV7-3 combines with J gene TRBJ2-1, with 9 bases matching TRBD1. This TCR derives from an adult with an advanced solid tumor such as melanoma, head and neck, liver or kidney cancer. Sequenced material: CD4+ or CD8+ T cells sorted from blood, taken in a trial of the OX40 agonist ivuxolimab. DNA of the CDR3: TGTGCCAGCAGCCCGGGACAGGGTCTCTACAATGAGCAGTTCTTC. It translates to CASSPGQGLYNEQFF.